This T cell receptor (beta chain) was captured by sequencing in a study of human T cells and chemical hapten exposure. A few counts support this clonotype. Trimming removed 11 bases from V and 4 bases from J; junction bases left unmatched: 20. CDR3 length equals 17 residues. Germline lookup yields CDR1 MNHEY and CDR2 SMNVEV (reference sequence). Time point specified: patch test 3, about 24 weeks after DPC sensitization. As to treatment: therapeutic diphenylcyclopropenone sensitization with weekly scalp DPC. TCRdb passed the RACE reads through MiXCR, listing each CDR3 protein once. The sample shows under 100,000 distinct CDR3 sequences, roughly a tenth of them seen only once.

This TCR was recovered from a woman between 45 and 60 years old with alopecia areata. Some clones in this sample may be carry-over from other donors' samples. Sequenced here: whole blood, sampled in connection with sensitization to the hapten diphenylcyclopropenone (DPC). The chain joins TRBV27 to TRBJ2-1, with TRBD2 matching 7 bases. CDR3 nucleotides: TGTGCCTCCTGGGGGGGGAGGGCCCTCGGAAGGTACAATGAGCAGTTCTTC. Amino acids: CASWGGRALGRYNEQFF.